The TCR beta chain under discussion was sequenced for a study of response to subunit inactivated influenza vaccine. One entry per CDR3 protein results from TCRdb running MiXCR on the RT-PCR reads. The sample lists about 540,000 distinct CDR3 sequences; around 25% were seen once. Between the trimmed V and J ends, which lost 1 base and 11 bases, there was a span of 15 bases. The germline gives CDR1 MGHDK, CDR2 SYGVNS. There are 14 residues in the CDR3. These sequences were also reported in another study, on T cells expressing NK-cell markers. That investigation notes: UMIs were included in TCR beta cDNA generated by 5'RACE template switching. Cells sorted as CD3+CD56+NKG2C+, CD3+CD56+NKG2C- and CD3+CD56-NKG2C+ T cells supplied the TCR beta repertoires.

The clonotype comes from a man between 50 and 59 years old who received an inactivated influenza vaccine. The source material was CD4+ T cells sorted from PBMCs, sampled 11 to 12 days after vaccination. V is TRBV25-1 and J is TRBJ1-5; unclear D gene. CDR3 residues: CASSELSGMGAQHF. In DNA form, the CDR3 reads TGTGCCAGCAGTGAATTATCCGGTATGGGAGCCCAGCATTTT.